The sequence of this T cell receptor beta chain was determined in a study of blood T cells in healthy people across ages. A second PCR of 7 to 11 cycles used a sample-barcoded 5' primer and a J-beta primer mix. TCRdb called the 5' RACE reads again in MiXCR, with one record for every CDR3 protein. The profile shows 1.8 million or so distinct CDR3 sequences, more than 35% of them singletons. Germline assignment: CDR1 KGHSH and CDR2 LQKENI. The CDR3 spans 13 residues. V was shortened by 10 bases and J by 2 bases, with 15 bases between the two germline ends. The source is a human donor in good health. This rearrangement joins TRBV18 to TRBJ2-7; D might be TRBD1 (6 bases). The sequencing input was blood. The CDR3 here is CATQGGPTYEQYF. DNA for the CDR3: TGTGCCACTCAAGGGGGACCGACCTACGAGCAGTACTTC.